The rows below give T cell receptor beta chains drawn from one sample of a study of T-cell memory formation after mild COVID-19. TCRdb called the 5' RACE reads again in MiXCR, with one record for every CDR3 protein. The table includes fewer than 700,000 distinct CDR3 sequences, around 17% detected once. Sequences were obtained from PBMCs or a T cell subset sorted from them (not recorded which). The receptors here all came from an adult woman who had mild COVID-19 (a few samples of this study predate the infection). Cell type and time point are not known. The CDR3 runs from the conserved cysteine through the conserved F or W. D genes are given only for firm matches. Not all rows give a size; the values are once, few, many and, for expanded clones, a class.

J gene	clone size	V gene	D gene	CDR3 protein	CDR3 DNA
TRBJ1-2	.	TRBV3-1	.	CASSLAGARAYGYTF	TGTGCCAGCAGCCTAGCAGGGGCTCGTGCCTATGGCTACACCTTC
TRBJ2-5	few	TRBV20-1	TRBD2	CSARGLKRGAGETQYF	TGCAGTGCTAGAGGGCTTAAGCGGGGGGCCGGAGAGACCCAGTACTTC
TRBJ1-1	few	TRBV5-1	.	CASRSTARTEAFF	TGCGCCAGCAGATCGACAGCCCGCACTGAAGCTTTCTTT
TRBJ2-3	few	TRBV7-9	TRBD2	CASSYPTSGYTDTQYF	TGTGCCAGCAGCTACCCGACTAGCGGCTACACAGATACGCAGTATTTT
TRBJ1-1	.	TRBV6-1	.	CASSPRGGWDKAFF	TGTGCCAGCAGCCCCAGGGGAGGGTGGGATAAAGCTTTCTTT
TRBJ1-4	.	TRBV20-1	.	CSARGYGGGEKLFF	TGCAGTGCTAGAGGCTACGGGGGAGGAGAAAAACTGTTTTTT
TRBJ2-5	.	TRBV6-2/TRBV6-3	.	CASSSPVPKETQYF	TGTGCCAGCAGCTCTCCAGTTCCGAAAGAGACCCAGTACTTC
TRBJ2-2	.	TRBV6-5	.	CASSLRQELVGELFF	TGTGCCAGCAGTTTGAGACAGGAGCTAGTGGGGGAGCTGTTTTTT
TRBJ2-3	few	TRBV6-5	.	CASSYSDGTDTQYF	TGTGCCAGCAGTTACTCCGACGGCACAGATACGCAGTATTTT
TRBJ1-4	.	TRBV24-1	.	CATSQTGNGEKLFF	TGTGCCACCAGCCAAACAGGAAACGGGGAAAAACTGTTTTTT
TRBJ2-2	few	TRBV5-6	.	CASSLLGGGNTGELFF	TGTGCCAGCAGCCTCCTGGGAGGGGGTAACACCGGGGAGCTGTTTTTT
TRBJ2-3	.	TRBV7-2	.	CASSLVGDTTDTQYF	TGTGCCAGCAGCTTAGTCGGGGACACCACAGATACGCAGTATTTT
TRBJ2-7	.	TRBV14	.	CASSQDSRIREQYF	TGTGCCAGCAGCCAAGATTCCAGGATCCGGGAGCAGTACTTC
TRBJ2-5	.	TRBV5-6	.	CASSFPRLVQQETQYF	TGTGCCAGCAGCTTTCCCCGACTAGTCCAACAAGAGACCCAGTACTTC
TRBJ1-6	few	TRBV4-2	.	CASSHQAAVDNSPLHF	TGTGCCAGCAGCCACCAGGCGGCCGTAGATAATTCACCCCTCCACTTT
TRBJ1-5	.	TRBV7-2	.	CASSLAGVRTNQPQHF	TGTGCCAGCAGCTTAGCCGGGGTCAGGACGAATCAGCCCCAGCATTTT
TRBJ1-3	.	TRBV5-1	.	CASSLSQVVRGNTIYF	TGCGCCAGCAGCTTGAGCCAGGTGGTAAGAGGAAACACCATATATTTT
TRBJ2-2	few	TRBV7-8	.	CASSLFVSRDGELFF	TGTGCCAGCAGCTTATTTGTGTCTAGGGACGGGGAGCTGTTTTTT
TRBJ1-1	few	TRBV9	.	CASSVVEGAEAFF	TGTGCCAGCAGCGTAGTGGAGGGCGCTGAAGCTTTCTTT
TRBJ1-2	.	TRBV7-2	.	CASSPSGAGSGRFANYGYTF	TGTGCCAGCAGCCCCTCGGGAGCAGGAAGTGGCCGGTTCGCTAACTATGGCTACACCTTC
TRBJ2-7	few	TRBV29-1	.	CSGAGAGSREQYF	TGCAGCGGGGCCGGGGCAGGGTCGCGCGAGCAGTACTTC
TRBJ2-7	few	TRBV28	.	CASRDGTYEQYF	TGTGCCAGCAGGGACGGTACCTACGAGCAGTACTTC
TRBJ2-1	.	TRBV20-1	TRBD2	CSARTGGSGYNEQFF	TGCAGTGCTAGAACGGGAGGGAGTGGCTACAATGAGCAGTTCTTC
TRBJ1-2	few	TRBV29-1	TRBD1	CSVEDSGGGGYTF	TGCAGCGTTGAAGATTCAGGGGGCGGTGGCTACACCTTC
TRBJ2-6	few	TRBV7-9	TRBD1	CASSRTTGVGSGANVLTF	TGTGCCAGCAGCCGAACGACAGGGGTAGGTTCTGGGGCCAACGTCCTGACTTTC
TRBJ1-2	few	TRBV27	TRBD1	CASSLRQGGYGYTF	TGTGCCAGCAGTCTCCGACAGGGAGGCTATGGCTACACCTTC
TRBJ2-1	.	TRBV11-3	TRBD2	CASSPGLAGGPREQFF	TGTGCCAGCAGCCCGGGACTAGCGGGAGGGCCCAGGGAGCAGTTCTTC
TRBJ2-3	few	TRBV20-1	TRBD2	CSARDGRREEADTQYF	TGCAGTGCTAGAGACGGGAGGCGGGAGGAAGCGGATACGCAGTATTTT
TRBJ2-7	many	TRBV5-1	.	CASRREYEQYF	TGCGCCAGCAGGCGGGAATACGAGCAGTACTTC
TRBJ2-7	.	TRBV2	.	CASSAGFDEQYF	TGTGCCAGCAGTGCAGGGTTCGACGAGCAGTACTTC
TRBJ1-1	.	TRBV12-3/TRBV12-4	.	CASSLGQYMMNTEAFF	TGTGCCAGCAGTTTAGGACAGTATATGATGAACACTGAAGCTTTCTTT
TRBJ2-3	many	TRBV5-1	TRBD1	CASSLARGDTQYF	TGCGCCAGCAGCTTGGCCAGGGGGGATACGCAGTATTTT
TRBJ2-2	few	TRBV24-1	.	CATSDLQQGKAGELFF	TGTGCCACCAGTGATTTGCAGCAGGGGAAGGCCGGGGAGCTGTTTTTT
TRBJ1-4	few	TRBV15	.	CATSSTGMGGTNEKLFF	TGTGCCACCAGCAGCACGGGCATGGGGGGGACTAATGAAAAACTGTTTTTT
TRBJ2-2	few	TRBV29-1	.	CSVVIGVGIGELFF	TGCAGCGTTGTCATTGGGGTAGGGATCGGGGAGCTGTTTTTT
TRBJ2-5	.	TRBV20-1	.	CSAAAWGEQETQYF	TGCAGTGCTGCCGCGTGGGGGGAGCAAGAGACCCAGTACTTC
TRBJ2-2	many	TRBV5-1	.	CASSLWDPTEGELFF	TGCGCCAGCAGCTTGTGGGACCCTACCGAAGGGGAGCTGTTTTTT
TRBJ2-1	few	TRBV24-1	.	CATMDSPPEQFF	TGTGCCACCATGGACTCCCCGCCTGAGCAGTTCTTC
TRBJ2-5	.	TRBV7-2	TRBD2	CASRLEAGGQKTQYF	TGTGCCAGCAGACTTGAGGCGGGGGGGCAGAAGACCCAGTACTTC
TRBJ1-3	.	TRBV7-9	.	CASSPTGNSGNTIYF	TGTGCCAGCAGCCCTACAGGAAACTCTGGAAACACCATATATTTT
TRBJ2-1	.	TRBV7-3	.	CASSLEGSAYNEQFF	TGTGCCAGCAGCTTAGAGGGTAGCGCCTACAATGAGCAGTTCTTC
TRBJ2-5	.	TRBV20-1	.	CSARVQETQYF	TGCAGTGCTAGGGTACAAGAGACCCAGTACTTC
TRBJ2-3	.	TRBV6-5	.	CASSLGGSGRTDTQYF	TGTGCCAGCAGTCTAGGTGGTAGCGGCCGCACAGATACGCAGTATTTT
TRBJ1-1	few	TRBV6-1	.	CASSDLSKIPEAFF	TGTGCCAGCAGTGACCTTTCGAAGATACCTGAAGCTTTCTTT
TRBJ2-3	few	TRBV7-9	TRBD1	CASSQESGGPADTQYF	TGTGCCAGCAGCCAAGAGTCAGGGGGCCCGGCAGATACGCAGTATTTT
TRBJ2-7	few	TRBV6-2/TRBV6-3	.	CASSYIVWIASYEQYF	TGTGCCAGCAGTTACATCGTATGGATCGCCAGCTACGAGCAGTACTTC
TRBJ2-3	few	TRBV5-1	.	CASSLGQATPGDTQYF	TGCGCCAGCAGCTTGGGGCAGGCGACACCGGGAGATACGCAGTATTTT
TRBJ1-1	few	TRBV27	.	CASSSLGRMNTEAFF	TGTGCCAGCAGTTCCCTAGGACGGATGAACACTGAAGCTTTCTTT
TRBJ1-2	.	TRBV7-6	.	CASSPDKVVVYTF	TGTGCCAGCAGCCCAGATAAAGTTGTGGTCTACACCTTC
TRBJ1-5	.	TRBV20-1	.	CSAPPRGLNQPQHF	TGCAGTGCTCCTCCCAGGGGCCTCAATCAGCCCCAGCATTTT
TRBJ1-1	few	TRBV12-3/TRBV12-4	.	CATSERKLGTEAFF	TGTGCCACCTCGGAGAGGAAGTTGGGCACTGAAGCTTTCTTT
TRBJ1-5	.	TRBV19	.	CASSMVSGGNQPQHF	TGTGCCAGTAGTATGGTGTCAGGAGGCAATCAGCCCCAGCATTTT
TRBJ1-5	.	TRBV2	.	CASSERAGRPQPQHF	TGTGCCAGCAGTGAAAGGGCAGGGCGGCCCCAGCCCCAGCATTTT